These T cell receptor beta chains were read from a single sample in a study of beta chain features in type 1 diabetes. The assay was immunoSEQ multiplex PCR, and TCRdb's table has in-frame clones only and misses some. There are 100,000 to 150,000 clones in the sample; approximately 15% occur only once, and roughly 2.6% lies in the top ten. Sequencing input: central memory CD4+ T cells from blood. The receptors originated from a man younger than 35 with type 1 diabetes. Each CDR3 is given with its conserved first and last residue. A D gene is named only where the DNA matches it firmly. Clone size is not always given. Where it is, it says once, few, many or a class for expanded clones.

CDR3aa: CSAGTGEVADTQYF; CDR3nt: TGCAGCGCTGGGACAGGGGAAGTCGCAGATACGCAGTATTTT; d_gene: TRBD1; v_gene: TRBV29-1; j_gene: TRBJ2-3; abundance: few
CDR3aa: CASSLGLTSTDTQYF; CDR3nt: TGTGCCAGCAGCTTAGGGCTAACTAGCACAGATACGCAGTATTTT; d_gene: -; v_gene: TRBV7-2; j_gene: TRBJ2-3; abundance: many
CDR3aa: CASSSGTGPYNEQFF; CDR3nt: TGTGCCAGCAGCTCCGGGACAGGGCCCTACAATGAGCAGTTCTTC; d_gene: TRBD1; v_gene: TRBV28; j_gene: TRBJ2-1; abundance: -
CDR3aa: CASSQSTANTEAFF; CDR3nt: TGCGCCAGCAGTCAATCCACAGCGAACACTGAAGCTTTCTTT; d_gene: -; v_gene: TRBV23-1; j_gene: TRBJ1-1; abundance: many
CDR3aa: CALAPWEHIQYF; CDR3nt: TGTGCCTTGGCTCCGTGGGAGCACATTCAGTACTTC; d_gene: -; v_gene: TRBV30; j_gene: TRBJ2-4; abundance: many
CDR3aa: CASRNRQAVGWEQYF; CDR3nt: TGTGCCAGCAGGAACAGACAGGCCGTAGGGTGGGAGCAGTACTTC; d_gene: -; v_gene: TRBV6-5; j_gene: TRBJ2-7; abundance: -
CDR3aa: CSAAENYGYTF; CDR3nt: TGCAGCGCGGCCGAAAACTATGGCTACACCTTC; d_gene: -; v_gene: TRBV29-1; j_gene: TRBJ1-2; abundance: -
CDR3aa: CASSPVGGETQYF; CDR3nt: TGTGCCAGCAGCCCGGTCGGGGGAGAGACCCAGTACTTC; d_gene: -; v_gene: TRBV5-4; j_gene: TRBJ2-5; abundance: few
CDR3aa: CASSMITGTSGRRHF; CDR3nt: TGCGCCAGCAGCATGATAACCGGGACTAGCGGGAGGCGGCACTTC; d_gene: TRBD2; v_gene: TRBV5-1; j_gene: TRBJ2-4; abundance: -
CDR3aa: CAWSPPPSRSADTQYF; CDR3nt: TGTGCCTGGAGTCCACCTCCTTCAAGAAGCGCAGATACGCAGTATTTT; d_gene: -; v_gene: TRBV30; j_gene: TRBJ2-3; abundance: -